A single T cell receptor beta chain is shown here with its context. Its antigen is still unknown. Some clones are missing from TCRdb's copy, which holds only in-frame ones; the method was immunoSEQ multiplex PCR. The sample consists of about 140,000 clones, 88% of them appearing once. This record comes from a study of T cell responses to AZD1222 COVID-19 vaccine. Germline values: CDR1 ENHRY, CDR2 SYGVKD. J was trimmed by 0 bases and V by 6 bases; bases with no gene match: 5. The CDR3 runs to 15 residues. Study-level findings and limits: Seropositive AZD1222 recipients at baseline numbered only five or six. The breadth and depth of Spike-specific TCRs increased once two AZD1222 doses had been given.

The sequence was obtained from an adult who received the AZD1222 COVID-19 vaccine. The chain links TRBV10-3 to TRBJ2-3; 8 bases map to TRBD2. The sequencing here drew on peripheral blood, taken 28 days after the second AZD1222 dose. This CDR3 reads CAISVSGDSTDTQYF. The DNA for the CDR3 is TGTGCCATCAGCGTTAGCGGGGATAGCACAGATACGCAGTATTTT.